This T cell receptor (beta chain) appears in the sequencing data of a study of blood T cells in healthy people across ages (dated by TCRdb to 2014 to 2015). General notes on the study: Template switching captured roughly one uniquely barcoded TCR beta cDNA molecule per two T cells in model experiments. To avoid experimental bias, donors of different ages were distributed randomly across sequencing lanes. The donors were split into four age groups: young (average 16 years), middle-aged (about 40), aged (62) and long-lived (roughly 77). For two donors (one aged 18 to 29 and one aged 80 or older), the study analyzed two additional independent replicas of 1 million unique cDNA reads from the same blood draw. The study measured age-related changes in TCR beta repertoire diversity using deep sequencing normalized with unique cDNA molecular identifiers. General conclusions and limits of the study: Because profiling used bulk unsorted PBMCs, naive and antigen-experienced compartments could not be compared conclusively. Total diversity estimates from one million sequenced T cells were considered lower bounds and underestimates. Compared with the aged group, more naive CD4+ T cells, fewer expanded clones and increased TCR diversity were shown by the long-lived group, suggesting age selection. A strong correlation was found between observed TCR beta diversity and the percentage of naive T cells measured by flow cytometry. Because the CMV infection status of the donors was unknown, age-related changes in expanded clonotypes may potentially have been confounded. As age increased, observed TCR beta diversity per million T cells dropped in a roughly linear way, and a significant reduction was already evident by age about 40.

Receptor libraries were prepared by 5' RACE. Instrument used: Illumina HiSeq 2500. The second PCR ran for about 6 to 12 cycles and used a J-beta primer mix along with a sample-barcoded 5' primer. A template-switch 5' adaptor carrying 12 random nucleotides introduced a unique molecular identifier onto each TCR beta cDNA molecule. Each sample yielded at least 2.5 million CDR3-containing paired-end reads. All of the RNA was converted into first-strand cDNA using the Mint cDNA synthesis kit, with a TRBC-specific oligonucleotide serving as the primer. Following uracil-DNA glycosylase treatment, a first 18-cycle PCR with universal primers M1SS and BC2_uni_R was performed on all cDNA. In the source study's methods: Each sample was normalized by randomly selecting 1 million high-quality reads, each carrying a distinct molecular identifier. Reads sharing molecular identifiers were discarded rather than binned into consensus sequences. MiTCR, with a Q25 quality threshold and the strictest error-elimination algorithm, was used for CDR3 identification, clonotype clustering and error correction. Lower-bound total TCR beta diversity was estimated with a nonparametric unseen species model using Euler transformation. TCRdb ran its own pipeline on the public reads, namely fastp trimming at Q25 and MiXCR clone calling, and kept in-frame beta chains. Here each entry gathers all rows of one CDR3 protein and keeps the most common genes and DNA. The V and J calls were not made by the authors but by TCRdb's processing. The sample contains 700,000 to 950,000 distinct CDR3 sequences, roughly 64% of them found a single time. The ten top clones hold approximately 20% of the sample.

The table lists this clonotype with a count of one. Its antigen remains undetermined. No clone much larger than this one lies a single base away; base qualities are absent. Donors were under 40 systemically healthy Caucasian individuals from Russia aged roughly 6 to 95 years. Each donor gave 8.5 to 10 milliliters of peripheral blood, collected into EDTA-treated Vacutainer tubes. PBMCs were isolated by Ficoll-Paque density-gradient centrifugation, with at least 6 million obtained per sample. Trizol reagent was used to extract total RNA from the PBMCs, yielding at least 5 micrograms per sample. For every donor, an aliquot of PBMCs went through flow cytometry to measure the percentages of naive CD45RAhigh/CD27high T cells. From cysteine to phenylalanine, the CDR3 is 15 amino acids long. CDR3 DNA only is kept here, 45 bases in frame from base 1. Per the germline V gene (reference sequence), PRHDT is the CDR1 and FYEKMQ is the CDR2. V trim: 3 bases; J trim: 5 bases; unmatched bases: 7.

The chain couples TRBV13 to TRBJ2-1, with 7 junctional bases fitting TRBD2. This clonotype was obtained from a young man in good health. Specimen: blood. The CDR3 sequence is CASSFGRERHNEQFF. The bases read TGTGCCAGCAGCTTCGGGCGGGAGAGGCACAATGAGCAGTTCTTC.